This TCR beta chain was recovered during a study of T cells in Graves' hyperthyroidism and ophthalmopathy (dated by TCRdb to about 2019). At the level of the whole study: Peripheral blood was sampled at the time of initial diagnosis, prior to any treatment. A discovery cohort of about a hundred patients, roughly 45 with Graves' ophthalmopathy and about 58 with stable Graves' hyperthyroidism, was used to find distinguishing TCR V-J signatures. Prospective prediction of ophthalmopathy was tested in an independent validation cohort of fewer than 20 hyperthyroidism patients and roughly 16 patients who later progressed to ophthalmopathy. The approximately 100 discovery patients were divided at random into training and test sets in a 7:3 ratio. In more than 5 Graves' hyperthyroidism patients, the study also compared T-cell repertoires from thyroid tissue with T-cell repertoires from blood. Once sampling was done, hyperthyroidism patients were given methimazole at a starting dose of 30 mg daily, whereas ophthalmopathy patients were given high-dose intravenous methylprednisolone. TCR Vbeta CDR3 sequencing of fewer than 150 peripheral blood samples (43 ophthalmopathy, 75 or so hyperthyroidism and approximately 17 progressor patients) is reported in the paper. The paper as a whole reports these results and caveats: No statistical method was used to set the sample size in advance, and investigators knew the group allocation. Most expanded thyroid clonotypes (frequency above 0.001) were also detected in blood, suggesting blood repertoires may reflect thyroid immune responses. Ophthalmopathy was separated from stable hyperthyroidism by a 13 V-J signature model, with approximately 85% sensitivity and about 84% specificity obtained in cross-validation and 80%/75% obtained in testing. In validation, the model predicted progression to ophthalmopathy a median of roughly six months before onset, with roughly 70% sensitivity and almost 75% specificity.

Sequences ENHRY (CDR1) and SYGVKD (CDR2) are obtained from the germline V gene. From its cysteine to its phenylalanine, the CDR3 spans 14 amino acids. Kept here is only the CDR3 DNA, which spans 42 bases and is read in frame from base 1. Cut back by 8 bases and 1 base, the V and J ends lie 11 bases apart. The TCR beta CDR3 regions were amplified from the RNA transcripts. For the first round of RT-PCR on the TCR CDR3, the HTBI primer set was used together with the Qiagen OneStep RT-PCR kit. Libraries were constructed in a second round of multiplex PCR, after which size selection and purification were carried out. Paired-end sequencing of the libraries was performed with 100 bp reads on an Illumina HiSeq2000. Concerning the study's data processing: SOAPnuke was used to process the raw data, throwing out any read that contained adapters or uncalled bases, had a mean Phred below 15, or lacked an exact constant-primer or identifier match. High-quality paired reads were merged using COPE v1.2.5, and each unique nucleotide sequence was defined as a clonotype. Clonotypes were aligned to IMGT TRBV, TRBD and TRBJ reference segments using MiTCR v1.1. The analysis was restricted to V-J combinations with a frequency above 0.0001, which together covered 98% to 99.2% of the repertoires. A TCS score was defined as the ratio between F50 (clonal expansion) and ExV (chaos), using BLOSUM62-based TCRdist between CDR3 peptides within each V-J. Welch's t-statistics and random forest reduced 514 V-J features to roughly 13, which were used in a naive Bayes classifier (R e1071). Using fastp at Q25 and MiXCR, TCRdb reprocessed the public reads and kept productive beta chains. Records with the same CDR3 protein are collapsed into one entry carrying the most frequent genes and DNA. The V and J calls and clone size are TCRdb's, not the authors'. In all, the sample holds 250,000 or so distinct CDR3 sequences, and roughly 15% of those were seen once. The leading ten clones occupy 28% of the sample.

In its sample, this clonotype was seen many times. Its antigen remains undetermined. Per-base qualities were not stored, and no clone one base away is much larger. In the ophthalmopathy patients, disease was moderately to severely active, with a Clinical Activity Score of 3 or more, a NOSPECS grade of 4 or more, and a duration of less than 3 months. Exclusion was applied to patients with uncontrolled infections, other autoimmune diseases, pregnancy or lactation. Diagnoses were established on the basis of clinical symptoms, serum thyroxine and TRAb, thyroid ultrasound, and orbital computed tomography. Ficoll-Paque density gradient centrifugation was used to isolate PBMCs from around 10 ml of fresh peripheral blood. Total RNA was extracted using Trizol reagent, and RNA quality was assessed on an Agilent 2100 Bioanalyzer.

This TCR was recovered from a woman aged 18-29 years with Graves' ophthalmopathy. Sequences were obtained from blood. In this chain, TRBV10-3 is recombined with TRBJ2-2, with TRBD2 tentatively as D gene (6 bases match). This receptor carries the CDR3 CAIAGTENTGELFF. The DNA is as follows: TGTGCCATCGCCGGGACTGAGAACACCGGGGAGCTGTTTTTT.